This TCR beta chain was retrieved from a study of Ad26.COV2.S vaccination and SARS-CoV-2 variants. Across the whole study: The trial was COV1001 and the donor's arm was Ad26.COV2.S. Overall study results and limits: Comparable non-spike TCR breadth was observed in vaccine and placebo recipients.

Germline CDR1 reads KGHDR; CDR2 reads SFDVKD. Trimming removed 5 bases from V and 3 bases from J; junction bases left unmatched: 4. The CDR3 loop spans 15 amino acids. Sequencing was performed with immunoSEQ multiplex PCR; in TCRdb, only in-frame clones are kept and a portion is missing. Of about 680,000 clones listed, around 92% are singletons. Treatment defined: 15 to 20 received Ad26.COV2.S at low or high dose, single or two shots; about 5 received placebo; per-sample allocation not given. The samples were gathered on day 63 after the first injection of vaccine or placebo. For this clone: Its antigen remains unknown.

This TCR came from a person between 18 and 65 years old who received the Ad26.COV2.S COVID-19 vaccine or a placebo. The chain couples TRBV24-1 to TRBJ2-3; 10 bases are a match to TRBD1. The source material was peripheral blood, sampled in a trial of Ad26.COV2.S vaccine versus placebo. The CDR3 nucleotides read TGTGCCACCAGTGCTACGGGACAGGGGACAGATACGCAGTATTTT. This gives the protein CATSATGQGTDTQYF.